This TCR beta chain comes out of a study of T-cell memory formation after mild COVID-19. TCRdb fed the 5' RACE reads into MiXCR, producing one record per CDR3 protein. The profile covers 550,000 to 700,000 distinct CDR3 sequences, with around a sixth appearing a single time and about 8.1% taken by the ten largest. The CDR3 is 15 residues long. The germline V gene has CDR1 MGHRA and CDR2 YSYEKL. J was trimmed by 1 base and V by 2 bases; bases with no gene match: 1. This clonotype appeared a few times. The receptor comes from an adult woman who had mild COVID-19 (a few samples of this study predate the infection). Cell type and time point are not known. Sample: PBMCs or a T cell subset sorted from them (not recorded which). The chain carries TRBV4-1 and TRBJ2-2, with 7 bases aligning to TRBD2. The CDR3 DNA reads TGCGCCAGCAGCCAAACTAGCGAGAACACCGGGGAGCTGTTTTTT. Encoded protein: CASSQTSENTGELFF.